These 19 T cell receptor beta chains came from one sample sequenced in a study of OX40 agonist ivuxolimab in advanced cancers. Library creation used the immunoSEQ multiplex PCR assay. In its TCRdb copy, this immuneACCESS table keeps in-frame sequences only and misses some clones. Where compared with another copy, unresolved V genes explain less than half of these, and the others have no known cause. This sample is represented by some 44,000 clones; approximately 80% of them were singletons. 8.5% to 12% of the sample is in the top ten clones. The source material was CD4+ or CD8+ T cells sorted from blood, sampled in a trial of the OX40 agonist ivuxolimab. The receptors originated from an adult with an advanced solid tumor such as melanoma, head and neck, liver or kidney cancer.

The chain carries TRBV19 and TRBJ2-2; TRBD2 matches at 8 bases. Looked up from germline, CDR1 is LNHDA and CDR2 is SQIVND (reference sequence). V was clipped by 7 bases and J by 5 bases; unmatched bases: 6. The CDR3 sequence is 14 residues long. The CDR3 region has the DNA TGTGCCAGTAACAGAGCGGGAGCGACCGGGGAGCTGTTTTTT. Amino acid sequence: CASNRAGATGELFF.

The chain recombines TRBV6-5 with TRBJ2-3; D gene unclear. Germline-derived CDR1 and CDR2 are MNHEY and SVGAGI. This CDR3 is built from 12 residues. V lost 5 bases to trimming and J lost 7 bases, with 10 bases between them. CDR3 residues: CASSPNRNTQYF. As DNA, the CDR3 is TGTGCCAGCAGTCCTAACCGGAATACGCAGTATTTT.

This clone occurred a few times. CDR3: CSVGDAAYEQYF. The CDR3 DNA reads TGCAGCGTTGGGGACGCGGCCTACGAGCAGTACTTC. The chain is built from TRBV29-1 and TRBJ2-7; D tentatively reads TRBD1 or TRBD2 (5 bases each). Trimming pared 4 bases from V and 2 bases from J, leaving 9 bases between. Germline CDR1 is SQVTM and CDR2 is ANQGSEA. The CDR3 is 12 amino acids.

This sequence joins TRBV9 and TRBJ1-5; D not certain. This CDR3 is built from 14 residues. V was cut by 0 bases and J by 9 bases, with 13 bases left in between. Germline loops: CDR1 SGDLS, CDR2 YYNGEE. In DNA, the CDR3 is TGTGCCAGCAGCGTAGAACCCCTGGATCGGCCCCAGCATTTT. It yields the protein CASSVEPLDRPQHF.

In its sample, this clone was seen a few times. This chain joins TRBV4-3 and TRBJ1-5; D remains ambiguous. CDR1 is LGHNA and CDR2 is YSLEER in the germline V gene. V was shortened by 0 bases and J by 7 bases, with 7 bases between the two germline ends. CDR3 length equals 13 residues. The CDR3 coding sequence is TGCGCCAGCAGCCAAGATCTTATGCAGCCCCAGCATTTT. This sequence encodes CASSQDLMQPQHF.

This clone turned up a few times. The chain uses TRBV5-1 and TRBJ1-1; perhaps TRBD1 as D (5 bases). The V gene lost 0 bases and the J gene lost 7 bases, with 10 bases spanning the gap. The CDR3 has 13 amino acids. Germline loops: CDR1 SGHRS, CDR2 YFSETQ. The CDR3 DNA reads TGCGCCAGCAGCTTGGCGGCAGGGAATGAAGCTTTCTTT. This translates into CASSLAAGNEAFF.

This chain joins TRBV9 and TRBJ2-3; no reliable D call. Trimming pared 4 bases from V and 4 bases from J, leaving 13 bases between. The CDR3 sequence is 14 residues long. Germline V lookup: CDR1 SGDLS, CDR2 YYNGEE. CDR3 sequence: CASSPSTVADTQYF. The CDR3 DNA is TGTGCCAGCAGCCCGTCTACGGTGGCAGATACGCAGTATTTT.

The chain couples TRBV5-1 to TRBJ1-1, with 7 bases lining up with TRBD1. Germline-derived CDR1 and CDR2 are SGHRS and YFSETQ. The CDR3 sequence is 18 residues long. Trimming removed 0 bases from V and 0 bases from J; junction bases left unmatched: 11. In nucleotides, the CDR3 is TGCGCCAGCAGCTTGGGCGGGACAGCCCGGACGATGAACACTGAAGCTTTCTTT. Translation gives CASSLGGTARTMNTEAFF.

The CDR3 coding sequence is TGTGCCATCAGTGTCGGGGGACTAGCGGCTAGCTACAATGAGCAGTTCTTC. Its protein product is CAISVGGLAASYNEQFF. V gene TRBV10-3 combines with J gene TRBJ2-1, with 11 positions matching TRBD2. The V gene's germline CDR1 is ENHRY and CDR2 SYGVKD. The CDR3 is made up of 17 amino acids. V shed 4 bases and J 3 bases; nucleotides not matched to a gene: 8.

The J gene is TRBJ2-1, the V gene TRBV7-9; D call uncertain. The germline gives CDR1 SEHNR, CDR2 FQNEAQ (reference sequence). V shed 2 bases and J shed 7 bases, with 3 bases lying between them. This CDR3 contains 11 residues. CDR3 sequence reads: CASSLLNEQFF. The CDR3 region has the DNA TGTGCCAGCAGCTTACTTAATGAGCAGTTCTTC.

The chain uses TRBV25-1 and TRBJ1-6; TRBD1 matches at 9 bases. V lost 2 bases, J lost 8 bases, and 4 bases stayed unmatched. Germline V CDR1 and CDR2: MGHDK, SYGVNS. CDR3 size: 15 residues. As DNA, the CDR3 is TGTGCCAGCAGTGAAGGCGGACAGGGGTATTCACCCCTCCACTTT. Protein product: CASSEGGQGYSPLHF.

The J gene is TRBJ1-4, the V gene TRBV28, with D tentatively TRBD1 (6 bases). In germline, CDR1 is MDHEN, CDR2 SYDVKM. Trimming shortened V by 6 bases and J by 4 bases, and 12 bases separated the two germline ends. CDR3 length equals 14 residues. CDR3 sequence: CASRPQGLNEKLFF. CDR3 DNA sequence: TGTGCCAGCAGACCACAGGGACTTAATGAAAAACTGTTTTTT.

The chain joins TRBV2 to TRBJ2-1, with a weak D call TRBD1 (6 bases). Trimming removed 7 bases from V and 0 bases from J, with 10 bases in between. Germline V CDR1 and CDR2: SNHLY, FYNNEI. CDR3 length: 14 residues. Here the CDR3 reads CASKADSSYNEQFF. The CDR3 DNA sequence: TGTGCCAGCAAGGCGGACAGCTCCTACAATGAGCAGTTCTTC.

This chain links TRBV7-2 with TRBJ2-1; TRBD2 agrees at 8 bases. Germline CDR1 reads SGHTA; CDR2 reads FQGNSA. J lost 6 bases, V lost 5 bases, and 9 bases had no gene match. The CDR3 contains 15 residues. The CDR3 here is CASSLGREGRNEQFF. The DNA for the CDR3 is TGTGCCAGCAGCCTAGGCCGGGAGGGCCGCAATGAGCAGTTCTTC.

V usage is TRBV5-1 and J usage is TRBJ2-1; 8 bases are a match to TRBD2. V gave up 3 bases and J gave up 6 bases; unmatched junction bases: 8. The CDR3 is 15 amino acids. The germline gives CDR1 SGHRS, CDR2 YFSETQ. The CDR3 sequence: CASSSKSGSGNEQFF. CDR3 in DNA: TGCGCCAGCAGCTCAAAAAGCGGGAGCGGCAATGAGCAGTTCTTC.

V usage is TRBV2 and J usage is TRBJ2-7; D gene unclear. Trimming shortened V by 4 bases and J by 4 bases, and 5 bases separated the two germline ends. From germline, CDR1 is SNHLY and CDR2 FYNNEI. The CDR3 totals 11 residues. The CDR3: CASSVRYEQYF. Written as DNA, the CDR3 is TGTGCCAGCAGTGTTCGATACGAGCAGTACTTC.

The CDR3 DNA is TGTGCCAGCAGCTTAGGGGGGCCCACTAATGAAAAACTGTTTTTT. This codes for CASSLGGPTNEKLFF. The chain carries TRBV7-9 and TRBJ1-4, with D perhaps matching TRBD1 (6 bases). V lost 1 base, J lost 2 bases, and 8 bases lay in between. Looked up from germline, CDR1 is SEHNR and CDR2 is FQNEAQ (reference sequence). The CDR3 length is 15 residues.

The chain carries TRBV7-2 and TRBJ2-7; D remains unclear. This CDR3 is built from 12 residues. V was pared by 5 bases and J by 2 bases, with 7 bases between. The germline V gene has CDR1 SGHTA and CDR2 FQGNSA. This chain's CDR3 is CASSPGPYEQYF. CDR3 nucleotide sequence: TGTGCCAGCAGCCCCGGGCCCTACGAGCAGTACTTC.

The genes are TRBV5-1 and TRBJ2-1, with unresolved D. The CDR3 is made up of 14 amino acids. Trimming stripped 4 bases from V and 8 bases from J, with 16 bases between. Germline CDR1 SGHRS, CDR2 YFSETQ. In nucleotides, the CDR3 is TGCGCCAGCAGCACGCCCTCTTCCGTCCATGAGCAGTTCTTC. Its translation: CASSTPSSVHEQFF.